The T cell receptor (beta chain) under discussion was sequenced for a study of STAT3 mutations in large granular lymphocyte leukemia. Overall study findings and caveats: At least one immunodominant TCR beta clonotype appeared in every T-cell large granular lymphocyte leukemia patient.

The method was immunoSEQ multiplex PCR; TCRdb's version includes in-frame clones alone and lacks a portion of them. The profile covers some 37,000 clones, with around nine tenths appearing a single time and under 0.55% taken by the ten largest. Concerning this clone: Its specificity is unknown.

V was shortened by 5 bases and J by 1 base, with 12 bases between the two germline ends. Germline lookup yields CDR1 SGHRS and CDR2 YFSETQ. The CDR3 is made up of 15 amino acids. Sequencing used PBMCs. This TCR derives from a human donor with T large granular lymphocyte leukemia. Some clones in this sample may be carry-over from other donors' samples. The chain uses TRBV5-1 and TRBJ2-2; perhaps D is TRBD1 or TRBD2 (5 bases each). This CDR3 is CASRKGTENTGELFF. As DNA, the CDR3 is TGCGCCAGCAGAAAAGGGACGGAGAACACCGGGGAGCTGTTTTTT.